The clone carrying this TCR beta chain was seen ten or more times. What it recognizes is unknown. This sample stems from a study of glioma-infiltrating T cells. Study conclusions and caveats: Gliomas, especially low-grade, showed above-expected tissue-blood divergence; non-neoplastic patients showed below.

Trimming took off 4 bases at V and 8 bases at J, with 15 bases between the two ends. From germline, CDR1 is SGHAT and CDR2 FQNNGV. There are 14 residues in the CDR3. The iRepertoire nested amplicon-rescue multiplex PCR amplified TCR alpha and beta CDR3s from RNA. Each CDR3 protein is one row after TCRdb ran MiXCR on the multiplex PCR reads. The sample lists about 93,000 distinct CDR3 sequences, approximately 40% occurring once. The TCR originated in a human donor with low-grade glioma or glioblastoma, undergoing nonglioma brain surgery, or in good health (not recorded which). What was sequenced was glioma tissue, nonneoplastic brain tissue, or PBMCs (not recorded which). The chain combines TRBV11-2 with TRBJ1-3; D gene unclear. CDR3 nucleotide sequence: TGTGCCAGCAGCTATAGGGCTTCGGTGGACACCATATATTTT. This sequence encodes CASSYRASVDTIYF.